This T cell receptor beta chain was identified in a study of tumor-infiltrating lymphocytes in localized non-small cell lung cancer. Across the whole study: Several tumor histologies, both smoking statuses, and some post-neoadjuvant chemotherapy samples were included. Resected tumor was paired with non-adjacent uninvolved lung from the same patient.

The repertoire was sequenced with immunoSEQ multiplex PCR; TCRdb's copy has only in-frame clones and lacks some. There are roughly 25,000 clones in the sample; 69% occur only once, and approximately 15% lies in the top ten. This clone was observed a few times. This CDR3 spans 16 amino acids. The germline V gene encodes CDR1 SGHNT and CDR2 YYREEE (reference sequence). Unmatched junction bases numbered 7, after V lost 4 bases and J lost 2 bases. The sequence was collected from a human donor with non-small cell lung cancer. Sequencing was performed on lung tumor tissue. The chain couples TRBV5-4 to TRBJ2-7, with 12 positions matching TRBD2. This CDR3 is CASSRGLAGFTYEQYF. For the CDR3, the DNA is TGTGCCAGCAGCAGAGGACTAGCGGGATTTACCTACGAGCAGTACTTC. Full variable domain (outside the CDR3, taken from reference TRBV5-4 and TRBJ2-7): ETGVTQSPTHLIKTRGQQVTLRCSSQSGHNTVSWYQQALGQGPQFIFQYYREEENGRGNFPPRFSGLQFPNYSSELNVNALELDDSALYLCASSRGLAGFTYEQYFGPGTRLTVT.